This TCR beta chain was captured by sequencing in a study of blood T cell repertoires in COVID-19. Deletions cut 2 bases from V and 6 bases from J, with 11 bases between. The CDR3 length is 13 residues. TCRdb keeps only in-frame clones here, not all; method: immunoSEQ multiplex PCR. The table lists 85,000 to 120,000 clones, 78% of them singletons, with roughly 10% in the top ten. The sequenced material came from peripheral blood. The V gene is TRBV12-3 or TRBV12-4, the J gene TRBJ2-7; the D is unclear. This TCR came from a man aged 60-69 years with active or convalescent COVID-19. In nucleotides, the CDR3 is TGTGCCAGCAGTTTACTTGGAGAAGGCGAGCAGTACTTC. It translates to CASSLLGEGEQYF.